The 15 T cell receptor beta chains given below trace back to one sample, sequenced in a study of T and B cells in COVID-19 patients (dated by TCRdb to 2018 to 2021). Instrument on record: Illumina MiSeq. Multiplex PCR with BIOMED2 TRB-A/B primer pools was used to amplify TRB rearrangements. TCRdb cleaned the public reads at Q25 with fastp, built clones with MiXCR and kept in-frame beta chains. Records with the same CDR3 protein are collapsed into one entry carrying the most frequent genes and DNA. For this sample the table gives about 5,400 distinct CDR3 sequences, of which about 26% were detected only once. The top ten hold about 15% of the sample. Genomic DNA extracted from blood, in amounts of roughly 220-550 ng, served as the starting material for amplifying TRB repertoires. Sequencing used blood. The receptors were sampled from a human donor with active COVID-19.

This clonotype counts as medium-sized. The chain joins TRBV5-5 to TRBJ1-3; unclear D gene. V lost 4 bases, J lost 0 bases, and 8 bases lay in between. The germline V gene encodes CDR1 SGHKS and CDR2 YYEKEE (reference sequence). The CDR3 is 14 amino acids. The CDR3 loop reads CASSGHSSGNTIYF. CDR3 coding DNA: TGTGCCAGCAGCGGGCACAGCTCTGGAAACACCATATATTTT.

The sample holds a few counts of this clonotype. The chain combines TRBV5-1 with TRBJ2-5, with D perhaps assigned TRBD1 or TRBD2 (5 bases each). Germline V CDR1 and CDR2: SGHRS, YFSETQ. Between the trimmed V and J ends, which lost 8 bases and 4 bases, there was a span of 21 bases. The CDR3 is 15 residues long. CDR3 in amino acids: CASHPLAGAGETQYF. The CDR3 bases are TGCGCCAGTCATCCCCTTGCTGGGGCGGGAGAGACCCAGTACTTC.

There are a few counts of this clonotype. The chain recombines TRBV2 with TRBJ2-6; 9 bases agree with TRBD1. The CDR3 is 17 amino acids. With V trimmed by 6 bases and J by 3 bases, 9 bases remained unmatched. Germline-derived CDR1 and CDR2 are SNHLY and FYNNEI. The CDR3 sequence: CASRLSTGGIGANVLTF. The CDR3 DNA sequence: TGTGCCAGCAGGCTATCGACAGGGGGGATTGGGGCCAACGTCCTGACTTTC. Full variable domain (rest looked up from reference TRBV2 and TRBJ2-6): EPEVTQTPSHQVTQMGQEVILRCVPISNHLYFYWYRQILGQKVEFLVSFYNNEISEKSEIFDDQFSVERPDGSNFTLKIRSTKLEDSAMYFCASRLSTGGIGANVLTFGAGSRLTVL.

The J gene is TRBJ1-6, the V gene TRBV7-9; D remains unclear. The germline V gene encodes CDR1 SEHNR and CDR2 FQNEAQ (reference sequence). This CDR3 has 17 residues. With 1 base removed from V and 0 bases from J, the gap between germline ends came to 10 bases. The CDR3 sequence: CASSLERRSSYNSPLHF. The DNA for the CDR3 is TGTGCCAGCAGCTTAGAGCGCAGGAGCTCCTATAATTCACCCCTCCACTTT.

This chain links TRBV7-6 with TRBJ2-1, with TRBD2 matching over 13 bases. Germline CDR1 reads SGHVS; CDR2 reads FNYEAQ. The CDR3 consists of 16 residues. J gave up 7 bases and V 3 bases, and 6 bases lay outside the gene matches. CDR3 sequence (DNA): TGTGCCAGCAGCTTCCGGACTAGCGGGAGCGGGAATGAGCAGTTCTTC. Protein product: CASSFRTSGSGNEQFF.

This clonotype was seen repeatedly, ten times or more. This rearrangement joins TRBV20-1 to TRBJ2-2, with 8 positions matching TRBD1. V lost 4 bases to trimming and J lost 0 bases; unmatched junction nucleotides: 1. CDR1 DFQATT and CDR2 SNEGSKA come from the germline V gene (reference sequence). There are 14 residues in the CDR3. The CDR3 nucleotides are TGCAGTGCTAAACAGGGGGCGAACACCGGGGAGCTGTTTTTT. This gives the protein CSAKQGANTGELFF.

The rearrangement links TRBV11-3 to TRBJ2-7; 14 bases are a match to TRBD2. Germline CDR1 SGHNT, CDR2 YENEEA. This CDR3 spans 15 amino acids. The ends lost 5 bases at V and 7 bases at J; junction bases unmatched: 7. CDR3 sequence: CASSPGLAGVGEQYF. DNA for the CDR3: TGTGCCAGCAGCCCGGGACTAGCGGGAGTAGGAGAGCAGTACTTC.

This clonotype is deemed medium-sized (0.01 to 0.1%). This sequence joins TRBV5-4 and TRBJ2-2, with D unclear. The V and J ends lost 6 bases and 1 base respectively, with 7 bases between them. Germline CDR1 is SGHNT and CDR2 is YYREEE (reference sequence). The CDR3 runs to 13 residues. CDR3 DNA sequence: TGTGCCAGCACCCAACAGAACACCGGGGAGCTGTTTTTT. Protein: CASTQQNTGELFF.

Of note for this clonotype: A much larger clone differs by one base, so this may be a read error. V gene TRBV18 combines with J gene TRBJ2-7, with TRBD2 as a possible D gene (6 bases). This CDR3 region has 14 residues. CDR1 is KGHSH and CDR2 is LQKENI in the germline V gene. CDR3 bases: TGTGCCGGCTCACCACCTGGGGGGTCCGCCGAGCAGTACTTC. Amino acids: CAGSPPGGSAEQYF.

This clonotype is judged medium-sized. V gene TRBV18 combines with J gene TRBJ1-1; D is unresolved. CDR3 length: 12 residues. The germline CDR1 and CDR2 sequences are KGHSH and LQKENI. V dropped 5 bases and J dropped 2 bases, with 6 bases sitting between them. The CDR3, as DNA: TGTGCCAGCTCAAGAAGAAACACTGAAGCTTTCTTT. This sequence encodes CASSRRNTEAFF.

By its share, this clonotype is medium-sized. The chain recombines TRBV12-3 or TRBV12-4 with TRBJ2-5; 7 bases are shared with TRBD1. Trimming removed 1 base from V and 2 bases from J; junction bases left unmatched: 13. This CDR3 comprises 18 residues. In DNA, the CDR3 is TGTGCCAGCAGTTTAGGTGGGACAGTCATGATAAGACAAGAGACCCAGTACTTC. This codes for CASSLGGTVMIRQETQYF.

This clonotype was seen only a few times. V and J are TRBV4-3 and TRBJ2-4; no definite D call. The V gene's germline CDR1 is LGHNA and CDR2 YSLEER. This CDR3 has 17 amino acids. Trimming cost V 1 base and J 0 bases, with 13 bases left between them. The CDR3 reads CASSQGLTSPAKNIQYF. CDR3 nucleotide sequence: TGCGCCAGCAGCCAAGGCCTTACTTCCCCAGCCAAAAACATTCAGTACTTC.

In this sample, this clonotype is medium-sized. The chain is built from TRBV27 and TRBJ2-2; tentative D call: TRBD2 (6 bases). The CDR3 runs 13 residues. Trimming stripped 8 bases from V and 6 bases from J, with 13 bases between. Germline CDR1 and CDR2: MNHEY and SMNVEV (reference sequence). Here the CDR3 DNA reads TGTGCCAGCCGGACTACATATTCCGGGGAGCTGTTTTTT. It yields the protein CASRTTYSGELFF.

On this clonotype itself: The germline gene is not matched at one end of the junction; a read error may be the cause. The V gene is TRBV5-8, the J gene TRBJ2-3, with D possibly being TRBD1 (6 bases). CDR3 length: 17 residues. The germline gives CDR1 SGHTS, CDR2 YDEGEE. CDR3 nucleotides: TGTGCCAGCAGCTCGGGACAAAGACTCTTTAGCACACATACGCAGTATTTT. Translation: CASSSGQRLFSTHTQYF. Using reference TRBV5-8 and TRBJ2-3 for the parts outside the CDR3, the full variable domain is EAGVTQSPTHLIKTRGQQATLRCSPISGHTSVYWYQQALGLGLQFLLWYDEGEERNRGNFPPRFSGRQFPNYSSELNVNALELEDSALYLCASSSGQRLFSTHTQYFGPGTRLTVL.

This clonotype was observed a handful of times. The chain uses TRBV21-1 and TRBJ2-7; no check of the table's D call, TRBD1, against the DNA was made. TRBV21-1 is a documented pseudogene. The CDR3 length is 12 residues. CDR3: CASKCGGHEQYF. DNA of the CDR3: TGTGCCAGCAAGTGTGGGGGCCACGAGCAGTACTTC.